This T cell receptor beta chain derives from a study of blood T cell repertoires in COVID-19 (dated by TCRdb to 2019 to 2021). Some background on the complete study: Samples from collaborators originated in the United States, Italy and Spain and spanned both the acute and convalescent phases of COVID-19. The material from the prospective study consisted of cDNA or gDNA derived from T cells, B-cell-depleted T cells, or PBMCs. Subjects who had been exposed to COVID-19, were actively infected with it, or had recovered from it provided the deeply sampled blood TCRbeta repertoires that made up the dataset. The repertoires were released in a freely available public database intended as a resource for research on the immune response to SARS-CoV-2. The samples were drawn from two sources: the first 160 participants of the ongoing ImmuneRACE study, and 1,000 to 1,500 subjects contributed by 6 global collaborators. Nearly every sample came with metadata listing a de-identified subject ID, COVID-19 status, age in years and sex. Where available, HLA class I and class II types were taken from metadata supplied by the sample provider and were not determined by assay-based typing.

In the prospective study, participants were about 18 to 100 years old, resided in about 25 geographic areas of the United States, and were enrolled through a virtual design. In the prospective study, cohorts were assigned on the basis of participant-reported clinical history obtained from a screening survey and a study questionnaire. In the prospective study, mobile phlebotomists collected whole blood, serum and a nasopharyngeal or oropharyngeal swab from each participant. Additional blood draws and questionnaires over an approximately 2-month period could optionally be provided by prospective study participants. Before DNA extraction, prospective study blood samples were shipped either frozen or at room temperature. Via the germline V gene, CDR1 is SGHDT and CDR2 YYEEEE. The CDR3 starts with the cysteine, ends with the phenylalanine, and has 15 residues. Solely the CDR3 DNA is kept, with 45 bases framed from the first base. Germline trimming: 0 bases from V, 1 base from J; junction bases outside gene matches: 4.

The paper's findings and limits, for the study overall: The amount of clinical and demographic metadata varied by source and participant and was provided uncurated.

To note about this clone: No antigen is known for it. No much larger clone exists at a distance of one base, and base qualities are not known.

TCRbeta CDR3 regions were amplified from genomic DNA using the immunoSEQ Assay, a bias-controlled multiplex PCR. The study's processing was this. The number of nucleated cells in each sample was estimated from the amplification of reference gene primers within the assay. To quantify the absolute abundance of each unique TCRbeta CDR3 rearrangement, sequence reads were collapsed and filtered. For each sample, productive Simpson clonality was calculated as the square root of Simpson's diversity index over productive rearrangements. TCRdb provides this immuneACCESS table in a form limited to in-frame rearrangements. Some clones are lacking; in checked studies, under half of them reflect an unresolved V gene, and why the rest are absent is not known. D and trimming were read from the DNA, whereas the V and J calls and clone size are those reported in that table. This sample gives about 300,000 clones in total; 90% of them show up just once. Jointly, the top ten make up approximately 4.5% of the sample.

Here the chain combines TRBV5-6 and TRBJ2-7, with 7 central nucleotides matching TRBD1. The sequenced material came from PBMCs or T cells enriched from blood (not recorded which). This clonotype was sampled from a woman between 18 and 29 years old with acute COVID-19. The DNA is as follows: TGTGCCAGCAGCTTGGGTGACAGGGTATCCTACGAGCAGTACTTC. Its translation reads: CASSLGDRVSYEQYF. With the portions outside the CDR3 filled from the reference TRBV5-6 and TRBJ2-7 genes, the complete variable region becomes DAGVTQSPTHLIKTRGQQVTLRCSPKSGHDTVSWYQQALGQGPQFIFQYYEEEERQRGNFPDRFSGHQFPNYSSELNVNALLLGDSALYLCASSLGDRVSYEQYFGPGTRLTVT.